The 27 T cell receptor beta chains reported below all come from one sample, sequenced in a study of tumor T cells in aggressive B-cell lymphoma. Profiling relied on immunoSEQ multiplex PCR, and the TCRdb table lists in-frame clones only, not all of them. The sample includes 6,500 to 9,500 clones, around four fifths seen only once; the top ten take 2.7%. The source material was tumor tissue. The receptors come from an adult with diffuse large B cell lymphoma.

The chain couples TRBV10-3 to TRBJ2-7, with 8 nucleotides matching TRBD2. V lost 2 bases to trimming and J lost 1 base; unmatched junction nucleotides: 10. CDR3 length equals 17 residues. The germline V gene encodes CDR1 ENHRY and CDR2 SYGVKD. CDR3 loop: CAISEPLKAGGSYEQYF. The CDR3 nucleotides read TGTGCCATCAGTGAGCCCCTCAAGGCGGGAGGATCCTACGAGCAGTACTTC.

CDR3 DNA: TGTGCCTGGAGTGAAGGAGGCTCCACTGAAGCTTTCTTT. The encoded protein is CAWSEGGSTEAFF. This rearrangement joins TRBV30 to TRBJ1-1; no clear D gene. Germline values: CDR1 GTSNPN, CDR2 SVGIG (reference sequence). The V end lost 1 base, the J end lost 4 bases, and 10 bases lay between the germline ends. The CDR3 has 13 residues.

The chain has TRBV28 and TRBJ2-7, with D possibly TRBD2 on 6 matching bases. The CDR3 loop spans 14 amino acids. Trimming left V 5 bases short and J 0 bases short, with 11 bases between. The germline V gene has CDR1 MDHEN and CDR2 SYDVKM. The CDR3 sequence is CASSIGTFSYEQYF. In DNA, the CDR3 is TGTGCCAGCAGTATCGGGACTTTCTCCTACGAGCAGTACTTC.

The chain has TRBV28 and TRBJ2-3, with 10 nucleotides matching TRBD2. V dropped 5 bases and J dropped 2; count of bases not matched to a gene: 7. The CDR3 loop spans 16 amino acids. Germline-derived CDR1 and CDR2 are MDHEN and SYDVKM. This CDR3 is CASSIPSGGFTDTQYF. The CDR3, as DNA: TGTGCCAGCAGTATACCTAGCGGGGGATTCACAGATACGCAGTATTTT.

The chain joins TRBV4-3 to TRBJ1-4; 8 nucleotides line up with TRBD1. J gave up 15 bases and V 3 bases, and 6 bases lay outside the gene matches. Per the germline V gene, CDR1 is LGHNA and CDR2 is YSLEER. The CDR3 runs 12 residues. The CDR3 sequence: CASSHGQGLLFF. The CDR3 DNA reads as TGCGCCAGCAGCCATGGACAGGGTCTATTGTTTTTT.

This clone was picked up a small number of times. The chain is built from TRBV28 and TRBJ2-7; possible D gene TRBD2, 5 bases. There are 14 residues in the CDR3. Germline CDR1 reads MDHEN; CDR2 reads SYDVKM. The V end lost 3 bases, the J end lost 0 bases, and 9 bases lay between the germline ends. CDR3 residues: CASSFGLISYEQYF. CDR3 DNA sequence: TGTGCCAGCAGTTTCGGACTTATCTCCTACGAGCAGTACTTC.

The chain carries TRBV14 and TRBJ2-7; D remains unclear. V was trimmed by 5 bases and J by 3 bases, leaving 8 bases between them. Looked up from germline, CDR1 is SGHDN and CDR2 is FVKESK. This CDR3 region has 12 residues. Here the CDR3 DNA reads TGTGCCAGCAGCTACGACGACTACGAGCAGTACGTC. Its translation: CASSYDDYEQYV.

This clone was counted once. The chain has TRBV7-9 and TRBJ2-7; 7 bases align to TRBD1. Trimming removed 5 bases from V and 6 bases from J; junction bases left unmatched: 4. The CDR3 runs to 12 residues. From germline, CDR1 is SEHNR and CDR2 FQNEAQ (reference sequence). CDR3 protein: CASSDHRGEQYV. CDR3 in DNA: TGTGCCAGCAGCGACCACAGGGGCGAGCAGTACGTC.

The table lists this clone with a count of one. V usage is TRBV11-2 and J usage is TRBJ1-1; perhaps TRBD1 as D (5 bases). This CDR3 contains 16 residues. Germline values: CDR1 SGHAT, CDR2 FQNNGV. V lost 6 bases to trimming and J lost 0 bases, with 17 bases between them. CDR3: CASSFVGGNMNTEAFF. CDR3 DNA: TGTGCCAGCAGTTTCGTCGGGGGGAACATGAACACTGAAGCTTTCTTT.

This chain uses TRBV28 with TRBJ2-7; 10 nucleotides agree with TRBD1. Looked up from germline, CDR1 is MDHEN and CDR2 is SYDVKM. This CDR3 contains 16 residues. V was pared by 4 bases and J by 1 base, with 7 bases of the junction left unmatched. The CDR3 sequence is CASSSYRDRGSYEQYV. Here the CDR3 DNA reads TGTGCCAGCAGTTCTTACCGGGACAGGGGATCCTACGAGCAGTACGTC.

DNA of the CDR3: TGTGCCAGCAGCTCACCGTATCGACAGGGATTCTCTGGGGCCAACGTCCTGACTTTC. Its translation is CASSSPYRQGFSGANVLTF. The rearrangement uses TRBV7-8 and TRBJ2-6; 7 bases map to TRBD1. Trimming at V came to 4 bases and at J to 0 bases, leaving 12 bases not matched to a gene. The V gene's germline CDR1 is SGHVS and CDR2 FQNEAQ. This CDR3 comprises 19 residues.

The CDR3 sequence: CASSSRLAGGPTSSYNEQFF. CDR3 DNA sequence: TGTGCCAGCAGCTCAAGACTAGCGGGGGGCCCCACTTCCTCCTACAATGAGCAGTTCTTC. The chain couples TRBV11-3 to TRBJ2-1; TRBD2 matches 13 bases. The CDR3 loop spans 20 amino acids. V dropped 4 bases and J dropped 0; count of bases not matched to a gene: 12. CDR1 and CDR2 from the germline V gene are SGHNT and YENEEA.

This clone was seen only once. The chain uses TRBV9 and TRBJ2-5; 7 bases are shared with TRBD2. The length of the CDR3 is 16 residues. The germline V gene encodes CDR1 SGDLS and CDR2 YYNGEE. The junction had 13 bases not matched to a gene; V was cut back by 6 bases and J by 2 bases. Here the CDR3 DNA reads TGTGCCAGCACCCCGGGGGGTAGCGCTATACAAGAGACCCAGTACTTC. Residues: CASTPGGSAIQETQYF.

The chain joins TRBV4-1 to TRBJ2-7, with D tentatively TRBD2 (6 bases). This CDR3 is built from 16 residues. Trimming removed 4 bases at V and 0 bases at J, with 16 bases between. The germline CDR1 and CDR2 sequences are MGHRA and YSYEKL. The CDR3 loop is CASSPEPSAASYEQYF. CDR3 DNA sequence: TGCGCCAGCAGCCCCGAACCTAGCGCAGCCTCCTACGAGCAGTACTTC.

J is TRBJ2-1 and V is TRBV4-1, with D perhaps matching TRBD1 (6 bases). Germline V lookup: CDR1 MGHRA, CDR2 YSYEKL. The CDR3 covers 15 residues. V was pared by 0 bases and J by 4 bases, with 10 bases between. CDR3 DNA sequence: TGCGCCAGCAGCCAAGACCCGGACAGTTACAATGAGCAGTTCTTC. Translated: CASSQDPDSYNEQFF.

This clone showed up just a few times. The chain recombines TRBV7-2 with TRBJ2-1; 11 nucleotides agree with TRBD2. Germline V gene data show CDR1 as SGHTA and CDR2 as FQGNSA. The length of the CDR3 is 15 residues. V lost 9 bases, J lost 10 bases, and 14 bases stayed unmatched. CDR3 nucleotides: TGTGCCAGTCCCGAACTAGCGGGAGTGTTCGGGGAGCAGTTCTTC. This codes for CASPELAGVFGEQFF. The full variable domain, rest sourced from reference TRBV7-2 and TRBJ2-1, is GAGVSQSPSNKVTEKGKDVELRCDPISGHTALYWYRQSLGQGLEFLIYFQGNSAPDKSGLPSDRFSAERTGGSVSTLTIQRTQQEDSAVYLCASPELAGVFGEQFFGPGTRLTVL.

This sequence joins TRBV29-1 and TRBJ2-2; D is unresolved. Between the trimmed V and J ends, which lost 4 bases and 1 base, there was a span of 7 bases. Germline V gene lookup returns CDR1 SQVTM and CDR2 ANQGSEA. The CDR3 sequence is 13 residues long. CDR3 loop: CSVVQENTGELFF. For the CDR3, the DNA is TGCAGCGTTGTGCAGGAGAACACCGGGGAGCTGTTTTTT.

In its sample, this clone was seen a few times. This chain joins TRBV30 and TRBJ1-2; TRBD1 aligns across 9 bases. Trimming cost V 3 bases and J 6 bases; bases outside gene matches: 8. CDR3 length equals 14 residues. Germline V gene sequence: CDR1 GTSNPN, CDR2 SVGIG (reference sequence). The CDR3 region has the DNA TGTGCCTGGAGGTGGGGACAGGGCTCCAATGGCTACACCTTC. This codes for CAWRWGQGSNGYTF.

The chain carries TRBV7-9 and TRBJ2-1, with TRBD2 matching 13 bases. The V gene's germline CDR1 is SEHNR and CDR2 FQNEAQ (reference sequence). V lost 4 bases and J lost 7; bases outside the gene matches: 13. CDR3 length equals 18 residues. The CDR3 bases are TGTGCCAGCAGCTCCGGGACTAGCGGGATAATATCGGATAATGAGCAGTTCTTC. Its protein is CASSSGTSGIISDNEQFF.

The chain combines TRBV18 with TRBJ2-7, with 11 bases aligning to TRBD1. The CDR3 runs to 14 residues. J was trimmed by 7 bases and V by 0 bases; bases with no gene match: 2. CDR1 KGHSH and CDR2 LQKENI come from the germline V gene. The CDR3 loop is CASSPPDRGQEQYV. The DNA of the CDR3 is TGTGCCAGCTCACCACCGGACAGGGGGCAAGAGCAGTACGTC.

The rearrangement uses TRBV5-1 and TRBJ2-7, with TRBD2 matching over 7 bases. The ends lost 7 bases at V and 2 bases at J; junction bases unmatched: 6. Germline CDR1 reads SGHRS; CDR2 reads YFSETQ. The CDR3 length is 13 residues. CDR3 DNA sequence: TGCGCCAGCTCGAGGGAGGGAGCCTACGAGCAGTACTTC. Amino acids: CASSREGAYEQYF.

This chain links TRBV4-3 with TRBJ1-2, with D perhaps TRBD1 (5 bases). V was cut by 0 bases and J by 2 bases, with 10 bases left in between. CDR1 LGHNA and CDR2 YSLEER come from the germline V gene. This CDR3 spans 15 amino acids. CDR3 bases: TGCGCCAGCAGCCAAGATGAGCGGGGGAACTATGGCTACACCTTC. This codes for CASSQDERGNYGYTF.

The chain joins TRBV5-1 to TRBJ2-1; the D gene is possibly TRBD1 (6 bases). V dropped 6 bases and J dropped 7 bases, with 14 bases sitting between them. This CDR3 is built from 13 residues. Germline CDR1 and CDR2: SGHRS and YFSETQ. The CDR3 nucleotides are TGCGCCAGCAACCCGACAGGAACAAATGAGCAGTTCTTC. Its protein is CASNPTGTNEQFF.

This chain uses TRBV7-8 with TRBJ2-3; 10 positions match TRBD2. This CDR3 spans 17 amino acids. Germline-derived CDR1 and CDR2 are SGHVS and FQNEAQ. Unmatched junction bases numbered 10, after V lost 3 bases and J lost 4 bases. For the CDR3, the DNA is TGTGCCAGCAGCTTTAGTTGGCTAGCGGGGGTGGCAGATACGCAGTATTTT. Protein: CASSFSWLAGVADTQYF.

V and J are TRBV7-8 and TRBJ2-7; the D gene is possibly TRBD2 (5 bases). The length of the CDR3 is 14 residues. Trimming stripped 2 bases from V and 3 bases from J, with 11 bases between. CDR1 is SGHVS and CDR2 is FQNEAQ in the germline V gene. Written as DNA, the CDR3 is TGTGCCAGCAGCTTAATCGGACGGGACTACGAGCAGTACTTC. Its translation is CASSLIGRDYEQYF.

J is TRBJ2-2 and V is TRBV11-3, with 8 bases lining up with TRBD1. With 3 bases clipped from V and 7 bases from J, the junction kept 7 bases outside the gene matches. The CDR3 length is 15 residues. CDR1 and CDR2 from the germline V gene are SGHNT and YENEEA. CDR3: CASSFGQGAGGELFF. The CDR3 region has the DNA TGTGCCAGCAGCTTCGGCCAGGGGGCCGGCGGGGAGCTGTTTTTT.

V and J are TRBV28 and TRBJ1-1; D is uncertain. Germline loops: CDR1 MDHEN, CDR2 SYDVKM. With 6 bases removed from V and 5 bases from J, the gap between germline ends came to 16 bases. The CDR3 is 14 residues long. In DNA, the CDR3 is TGTGCCAGCAGCCGATCCGGAGGGAGGACTGAAGCTTTCTTT. As protein: CASSRSGGRTEAFF.